This T cell receptor (beta chain) was documented in a study of shared clonotypes between healthy human individuals (dated by TCRdb to 2020 to 2021). Background for the entire study: A couple of women and three men aged 18 to 49 years were included in the cohort. For each donor, three plates each were used for CD4 naive and CD4 memory, two plates were used for CD8 naive, and one plate was used for CD8 memory. To estimate repertoire size and how much clonotype sharing occurs between individuals, the study deeply sequenced the blood TCR repertoires of about five healthy adults. Libraries were prepared and TCR repertoires were sequenced by different laboratories using diverse techniques, in order to increase sequencing depth and limit assay-specific biases. Per donor, leukapheresis produced somewhere between about 0.85 and 10 billion PBMCs.

Of note for this clone: It has no known antigen specificity. No base qualities exist here, and no much larger clone lies one base off it. Other nucleotide sequences from this sample produce the same CDR3.

CD8 naive samples were CD45RO-negative cells positively selected for CCR7, giving a CD45RA+CCR7+ population that excluded TemRA cells. Donors were healthy HIV-negative adults with no recently reported acute infections or vaccinations. Every donor was a Caucasian adult living in Nashville, Tennessee, USA. Blood was obtained by leukapheresis, after which PBMCs were separated by Ficoll-Histopaque density gradient centrifugation and cryopreserved in liquid nitrogen vapor phase. Analytical flow cytometry was used to check the purity and quantity of each magnetically sorted T cell population. From each sorted fraction, genomic DNA was isolated and quantified by UV absorbance on a Nanodrop 2000c. TCR CDR3 regions were amplified from genomic DNA by multiplex PCR using the deep immunoSEQ assay. For each cell subset, the extracted genomic DNA was distributed evenly across all wells of several immunoSEQ 96-well plates, and each plate served as one replicate. For sorted subsets, about 200 ng genomic DNA, equal to tens of thousands of T cell genomes, was loaded into each replicate PCR. The purified libraries were quantified using a Qubit 3.0 fluorometer, sized with a Bioanalyzer 2100, and then quantified again using the KAPA Library Quantification kit. Every immunoSEQ 96-well plate was sequenced on a dedicated single-read 150-cycle Illumina NextSeq 550 flow cell. The authors' pipeline ran thus. Because the immunoSEQ output included only junctional sequences and no quality scores, the filtering could not be the same as the filtering used for full-length reads. Sequences were annotated with PyIR, a Python wrapper for IgBLAST v1.9, and V/J genes and CDR3 were assigned using IMGT germline references. Any read was removed if the V/J assignment was weak (E-value above 1e-6), the CDR3 was missing, or the read contained stop codons, out-of-frame junctions, or ambiguous translated residues. V3J clonotypes were defined as sequences sharing an identical inferred V gene, J gene, and CDR3 amino acid sequence. The percentage overlap between two repertoires was calculated by dividing the number of shared unique clonotypes by the size of the smaller repertoire. RTK rarefaction, the Chao1 estimator, and Recon v2.1 estimates of unobserved clonotypes were used to assess repertoire richness. Generation probabilities for all TCRbeta clonotypes obtained by the gDNA method from a few donors were computed using OLGA. TCRdb retrieved this table from immuneACCESS and kept in-frame rearrangements only. Not all clones are present; in checked studies, unresolved V genes account for under half, and no reason is known for the remainder. V, J and clone size were drawn from that table, and D and trimming were deduced from the DNA. The sample yields some 2,100,000 clones; 85% to 95% were counted once. Approximately 1.7% of the sample goes to the ten largest clones.

The paper as a whole reports these results and caveats: Clonotypes shared by all four sorted-subset donors showed higher generation probabilities than non-shared clonotypes. Sampling was limited to blood, and TCR repertoires in tissue likely differ from TCR repertoires in blood. Based on pairwise subsampling, the degree of clonotype sharing among donors was expected to be affected by sequencing depth. Incomplete sequencing was indicated by rarefaction of sorted-subset datasets, despite the large sequencing depth. Sharing across several donors was observed for 4.5% to 6.5% of naive CD4, under 4% of naive CD8, roughly 2.4% of memory CD4, and about 0.39% of memory CD8 clonotypes. The genetic and exposure-history diversity represented was limited by the small number of donors. Naive subsets generally had larger estimated clonotype richness than memory subsets.

Taken from the germline V gene (reference sequence), the CDR1 and CDR2 loops are LNHDA and SQIVND. The CDR3 covers 13 residues, taking in both the cysteine and the phenylalanine. This entry keeps only the CDR3 DNA: 39 bases, framed from base 1. At the junction V is shortened by 5 bases and J by 4 bases, with 11 bases in between. The source of this sequence is a man between 18 and 29 years old in good health. Some clones in this sample may be carry-over from other donors' samples. This receptor chain uses TRBV19 and TRBJ1-1, with no reliable assignment of the D segment. The specimen was naive CD8+ T cells from PBMCs. The sample's cell subset or site label, in plain terms: CD45RA+CCR7+. The CDR3: CASSAGLGTEAFF. The DNA is as follows: TGTGCCAGTAGTGCCGGGTTGGGCACTGAAGCTTTCTTT.